This entry describes one T cell receptor (beta chain). Template material for amplifying TCR beta CDR3 regions consisted of RNA transcripts. HTBI primers were employed in a first-round RT-PCR of the TCR CDR3. MiXCR was run by TCRdb on the multiplex PCR reads, yielding one entry per CDR3 protein. Counted here are hundreds of thousands of distinct CDR3 sequences, roughly a third occurring once; the ten biggest clones make up roughly 30%. This specimen belongs to a study of T cells in Graves' hyperthyroidism and ophthalmopathy. The CDR3 loop spans 15 amino acids. Germline V CDR1 and CDR2: LNHDA, SQIVND (reference sequence). The ends were cut back, 11 bases at V and 2 bases at J, with 19 bases in the middle.

The sequence was obtained from a woman between 40 and 55 years old with Graves' hyperthyroidism. The chain employs TRBV19 and TRBJ1-5; D ambiguous. Sequenced input: blood. CDR3 coding DNA: TGTGCCTGGAGTGTACCCGGGGTTGGCAATCAGCCCCAGCATTTT. Protein product: CAWSVPGVGNQPQHF.